This TCR beta chain stems from a study of post-analysis software for immune sequencing data. Across the study: Relapsing-remitting, secondary progressive and progressive-relapsing courses of multiple sclerosis were included.

The length of the CDR3 is 14 residues. V lost 0 bases and J lost 9; bases outside the gene matches: 4. Germline V gene lookup returns CDR1 MNHNY and CDR2 SVGAGI (reference sequence). With regard to this clonotype: Antigen: not known.

Unique molecular identifiers were present in the TCR beta cDNA libraries. TCRdb reprocessed the PCR reads with MiXCR, giving one entry per CDR3 protein. The sample holds 600,000 to 750,000 distinct CDR3 sequences, more than 50% seen once. Study conclusions and caveats: Under F measure analysis, samples from one preparation batch co-clustered strongly. A handful of TRBV segments were significantly more frequent in patients than in controls. TRBV5-6, TRBV5-1 and TRBV20-1 were among these segments.

This TCR was sampled from a girl under 10 years old with multiple sclerosis. J is TRBJ2-1 and V is TRBV6-6; 8 bases line up with TRBD1. Sequencing used blood. The CDR3 is CASSYSQGGSEQFF. Here the CDR3 DNA reads TGTGCCAGCAGTTACTCACAGGGGGGTAGTGAGCAGTTCTTC.